A selection of T cell receptor beta chains follows, all from one sample in a study of blood T cell repertoires in COVID-19. Profiled with immunoSEQ multiplex PCR; TCRdb holds only in-frame clones, not every one. Here the sample spans roughly 150,000 clones, roughly 93% being singletons. Source material: peripheral blood. The receptors stem from a man aged 18 to 35 with COVID-19, enrolled during active disease. Each CDR3 is given with its conserved first and last residue. The D gene is left open where the match is weak. A clone size is listed for some rows: how often the clone was seen (once, few, many), or a class if it is expanded.

clone_size | j_call | v_call | d_call | cdr3_nt | cdr3_aa
- | TRBJ1-6 | TRBV9 | TRBD1 | TGTGCCAGCAGCGTAGAAGGGACAGATAATTCACCCCTCCACTTT | CASSVEGTDNSPLHF
- | TRBJ1-5 | TRBV28 | - | TGTGCCAGCACCATAATTCAGGGAAGTCAGCCCCAGCATTTT | CASTIIQGSQPQHF
- | TRBJ2-1 | TRBV7-8 | - | TGTGCCAGCAGCTTAACGGCTAGCTATGAGCAGTTCTTC | CASSLTASYEQFF
- | TRBJ2-7 | TRBV7-9 | TRBD1 | TGTGCCAGCAGCCTAGAGGACAGGGGCTACGAGCAGTACTTC | CASSLEDRGYEQYF
- | TRBJ2-1 | TRBV28 | TRBD2 | TGTGCCAGCAGTGGACTAGCGGGAGAGGTATGGGTTGAGCAGTTCTTC | CASSGLAGEVWVEQFF
- | TRBJ1-2 | TRBV6-5 | - | TGTGCCAGCAGTTCCGAGGGCCTTTGGGGCTACACCTTC | CASSSEGLWGYTF
- | TRBJ2-1 | TRBV14 | - | TGTGCCAGCAGCCCCGGATCGGGAGTGGAAAGGGGTGAGCAGTTCTTC | CASSPGSGVERGEQFF
- | TRBJ2-3 | TRBV5-6 | - | TGTGCCAGCAGCCTAATCACAGATACGCAGTATTTT | CASSLITDTQYF
once | TRBJ1-1 | TRBV19 | TRBD1 | TGTGCCAGTAGTTTATGGACAGGGCAGAACACTGAAGCTTTCTTT | CASSLWTGQNTEAFF
- | TRBJ2-7 | TRBV27 | TRBD1 | TGTGCCAGCAGTCTCCCGGACAGGGTCACCTACGAGCAGTACTTC | CASSLPDRVTYEQYF
- | TRBJ2-3 | TRBV12-5 | - | TGTGCTAGTCGGTATGATGGAGATACGCAGTATTTT | CASRYDGDTQYF
- | TRBJ2-7 | TRBV4-2 | TRBD1 | TGTGCCAGCAGCCAATCCAGGGACAGGGGATACGAGCAGTACTTC | CASSQSRDRGYEQYF
- | TRBJ1-1 | TRBV24-1 | TRBD1 | TGTGCGACCGGGAGGACAGGGGACACTGAAGCTTTCTTT | CATGRTGDTEAFF
- | TRBJ2-7 | TRBV21-1 | - | TGTGCCAGCAGCAAATTTAGGACCCAGCGGAACTACGAGCAGTACTTC | CASSKFRTQRNYEQYF
- | TRBJ2-1 | TRBV15 | - | TGTGCCACCAGCAGTAGCCGGAACCCCTCCTACAATGAGCAGTTCTTC | CATSSSRNPSYNEQFF
- | TRBJ2-7 | TRBV13 | - | TGTGCCAGCAGCCCTTTTATGAGAGGGAGTTCCTACGAGCAGTACTTC | CASSPFMRGSSYEQYF
once | TRBJ1-3 | TRBV30 | - | TGTGCCTGGAGTGTAGGAGGGGGAAACACCATATATTTT | CAWSVGGGNTIYF
- | TRBJ2-7 | TRBV29-1 | TRBD1 | TGCAGCCCGGGACAGGGAGTCTACGAGCAGTACTTC | CSPGQGVYEQYF
- | TRBJ2-6 | TRBV28 | - | TGTGCCAGCAGTCATAGACAGATCTCTGGGGCCAACGTCCTGACTTTC | CASSHRQISGANVLTF
- | TRBJ1-6 | TRBV6-2/TRBV6-3 | TRBD1 | TGTGCCAGCAGTTCGGGACAGGGGAATTCACCCCTCCACTTT | CASSSGQGNSPLHF
- | TRBJ2-6 | TRBV28 | - | TGTGCCAGCAGCCCAGGGGACTCTGGGGCCAACGTCCTGACTTTC | CASSPGDSGANVLTF
- | TRBJ2-1 | TRBV4-3 | TRBD2 | TGCGCCAGCAGCCAAGATTACTTGGCAGGAGCGGGAGTTTACAATGAGCAGTTCTTC | CASSQDYLAGAGVYNEQFF
once | TRBJ1-6 | TRBV11-2 | - | TGTGCCAGCAGCTTAGGAGGGTGGAATTCACCCCTCCACTTT | CASSLGGWNSPLHF
- | TRBJ2-7 | TRBV6-5 | - | TGTGCCAGCAGCCCCACCCCGGACACAGCTTACGAGCAGTACTTC | CASSPTPDTAYEQYF
- | TRBJ2-7 | TRBV5-5 | TRBD2 | TGTGCCAGCAGCTTGGCGTCATGGGGGGGCGAGCAGTACTTC | CASSLASWGGEQYF
- | TRBJ2-7 | TRBV24-1 | TRBD1 | TGTGCCACCAGTGAACACAGGGGCGAGCAGTACTTC | CATSEHRGEQYF
- | TRBJ1-5 | TRBV27 | - | TGTGCCAGCAGTTTTGGCGGACAGCCCCAGCATTTT | CASSFGGQPQHF
once | TRBJ2-1 | TRBV27 | TRBD2 | TGTGCCAGCAGCCCTGGGGCGGGAGCACTTGAGCAGTTCTTC | CASSPGAGALEQFF
- | TRBJ2-1 | TRBV19 | TRBD2 | TGTGCCAGTAGTATTCCGGGGGGAGGGCCGGAGTTCTTC | CASSIPGGGPEFF